Here is one T cell receptor (beta chain) with its context. What it binds is unknown. The record originates from a study of T cells after posttransplantation cyclophosphamide. Points from the study as a whole: TRB overlap between skin or GI tissue T cells and blood was limited.

A marrow graft followed busulfan-fludarabine conditioning, with cyclophosphamide on days +3 and +4. V dropped 6 bases and J dropped 8; count of bases not matched to a gene: 8. The CDR3 loop spans 13 amino acids. In germline, CDR1 is SNHLY, CDR2 FYNNEI. The data were produced by immunoSEQ multiplex PCR, yet TCRdb's version contains in-frame clones alone and is incomplete. The repertoire consists of approximately 22,000 clones, with approximately 87% occurring once and the leading ten covering 9% to 14%. Sequenced material: PBMCs, taken after allogeneic stem cell transplant with posttransplant cyclophosphamide. The sequence was collected from a female patient aged 30 to 40 who received an allogeneic stem cell transplant from an unrelated donor, was CMV-positive, and had no GVHD. Among the T cells, some may be from the graft donor. This chain uses TRBV2 with TRBJ1-1; 8 nucleotides line up with TRBD1. The CDR3 loop is CASRYSGGTEAFF. DNA for the CDR3: TGTGCCAGCAGGTACTCAGGGGGCACAGAAGCTTTCTTT.